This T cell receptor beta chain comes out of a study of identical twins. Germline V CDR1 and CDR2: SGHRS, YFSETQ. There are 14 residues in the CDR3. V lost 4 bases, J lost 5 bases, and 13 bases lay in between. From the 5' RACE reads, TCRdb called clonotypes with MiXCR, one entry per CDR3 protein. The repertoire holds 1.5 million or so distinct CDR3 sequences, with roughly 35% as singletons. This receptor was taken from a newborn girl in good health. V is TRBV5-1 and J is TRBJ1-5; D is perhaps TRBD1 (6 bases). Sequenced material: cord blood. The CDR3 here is CASSPSGQHQPQHF. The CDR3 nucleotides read TGCGCCAGCAGCCCCTCCGGACAGCATCAGCCCCAGCATTTT.